This T cell receptor (beta chain) was captured in a study of blood T cell repertoires in COVID-19. Recruited during active infection, patients (from Seattle) were subsequently followed longitudinally. Methods used by the authors: The assay estimated nucleated cells by amplifying reference gene primers. The table came from immunoSEQ multiplex PCR; TCRdb's copy has only in-frame clones and leaves some out. V and J calls and clone size are as listed in that table; D and trimming were resolved from the DNA. The data contain under 95,000 clones, under 85% of them seen just once; the ten biggest clones take up less than 4%. The origin of this receptor is a woman at least 80 years old with COVID-19, enrolled during active disease. Sequenced sample: peripheral blood.

The CDR3 region has the DNA TGCGCCAGCAGCCTAACTGCAGGGTTGAAAGGGGAGACCCAGTACTTC. Translation: CASSLTAGLKGETQYF. The gene calls are TRBV5-1 and TRBJ2-5; D perhaps matches TRBD1 (5 bases). The CDR3 is 16 amino acids. The germline gives CDR1 SGHRS, CDR2 YFSETQ. The V end lost 4 bases, the J end lost 5 bases, and 21 bases lay between the germline ends.